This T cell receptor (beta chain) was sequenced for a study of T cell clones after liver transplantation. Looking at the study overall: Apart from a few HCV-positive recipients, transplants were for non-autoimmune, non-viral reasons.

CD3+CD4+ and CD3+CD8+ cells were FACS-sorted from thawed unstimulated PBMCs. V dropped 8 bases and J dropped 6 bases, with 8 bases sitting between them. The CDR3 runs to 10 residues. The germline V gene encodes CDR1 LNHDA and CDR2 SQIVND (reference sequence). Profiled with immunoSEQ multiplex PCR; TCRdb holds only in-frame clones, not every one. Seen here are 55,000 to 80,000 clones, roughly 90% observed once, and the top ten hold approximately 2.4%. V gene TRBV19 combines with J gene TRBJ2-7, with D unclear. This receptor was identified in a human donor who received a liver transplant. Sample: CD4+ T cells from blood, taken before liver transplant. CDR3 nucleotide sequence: TGTGCCAGTCCGCCTAGCGAGCAGTACTTC. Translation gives CASPPSEQYF.